This T cell receptor beta chain is from a study of Graves' ophthalmopathy and Graves' hyperthyroidism. Findings and limits, study-wide: In blood, most expanded thyroid clonotypes above 0.001 frequency were also detected. Separation of ophthalmopathy from stable hyperthyroidism was achieved by a 13-signature model, at roughly 88% sensitivity and roughly 80% specificity.

Germline lookup yields CDR1 SGHRS and CDR2 YFSETQ. The CDR3 runs 12 residues. Ophthalmopathy in the donors was of moderate-to-severe activity, with CAS ≥3, NOSPECS ≥4 and duration under 3 months. PBMCs were density-gradient isolated from about 9.6 ml fresh blood. Amplification of TCR beta CDR3 regions used RNA transcripts. First-round RT-PCR relied on HTBI primers, and a second-round multiplex PCR came next. TCRdb re-analysed the multiplex PCR reads in MiXCR, keeping a single row per CDR3 protein. This table holds approximately 640,000 distinct CDR3 sequences, about two fifths found once. This clonotype was observed at least ten times. The antigen is undetermined. One end of the junction fails to match germline, which may point to a read error.

This clonotype was sampled from an adult man with Graves' ophthalmopathy. This chain joins TRBV5-1 and TRBJ2-5; 7 bases agree with TRBD1. The source material was peripheral blood. This chain's CDR3 is CASRQGQETQYF. The CDR3 DNA is TGTGCCAGCAGACAGGGCCAAGAGACCCAGTACTTC.